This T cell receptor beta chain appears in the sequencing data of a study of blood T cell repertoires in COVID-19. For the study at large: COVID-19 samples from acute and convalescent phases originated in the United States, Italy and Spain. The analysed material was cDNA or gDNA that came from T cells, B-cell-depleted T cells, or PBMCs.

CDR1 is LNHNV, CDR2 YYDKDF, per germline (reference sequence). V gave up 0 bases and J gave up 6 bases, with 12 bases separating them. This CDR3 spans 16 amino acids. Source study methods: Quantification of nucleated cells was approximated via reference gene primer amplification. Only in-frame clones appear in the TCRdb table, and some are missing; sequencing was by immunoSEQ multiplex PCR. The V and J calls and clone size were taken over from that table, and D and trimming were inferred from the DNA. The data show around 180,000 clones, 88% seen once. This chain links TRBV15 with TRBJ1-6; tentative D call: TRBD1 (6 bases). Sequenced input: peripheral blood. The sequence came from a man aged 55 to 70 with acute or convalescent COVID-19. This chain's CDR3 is CATSRDSGASNSPLHF. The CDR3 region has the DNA TGTGCCACCAGCAGAGATTCAGGGGCCAGTAATTCACCCCTCCACTTT.